This T cell receptor (beta chain) was obtained from a study of T cell repertoires and leukemia-associated antigens (dated by TCRdb to about 2019). With respect to the entire study: Each sample yielded about 5.1 to 7 million read pairs and about 3.3 to 5.0 million effective reads, 15 million to 20 million effective reads overall. Using in vitro peptide stimulation of healthy T cells, the study sought to determine the antigen recognized by a TCR Vbeta21 clone earlier detected in CML patients.

This clonotype is classified as medium-sized (0.01 to 0.1%). Its antigen remains undetermined. No quality values exist for individual bases; no much larger clone is one base distant. What the work shows at the level of the full study, not this receptor alone: Numbers of Vbeta genes (around 66), Jbeta genes (approximately 15), VDJ rearrangements and unique CDR3s did not differ significantly among the four groups. Antigen specificity and function of the expanded clones were not tested directly and required further investigation.

V is clipped by 1 base and J by 9 bases, and the sequence between their germline boundaries is 10 bases long. From a lookup of the germline V gene, CDR1 and CDR2 are SGHTA and FQGTGA. Including the terminal cysteine and phenylalanine, the CDR3 comprises 13 residues. CDR3 DNA is the only sequence kept; it has 39 bases, read in frame from the first base. Total RNA was extracted from the cultured T cells with TRIzol reagent. 5' rapid amplification of cDNA ends (5'RACE) was the method used to amplify TCRbeta libraries from the RNA. Before sequencing, library concentration and integrity were assessed using Qubit, an Agilent instrument, and quantitative PCR. A commercial service provider sequenced the qualified libraries on Illumina HiSeq or MiSeq. In the source study's methods: TCR sequences in each sample were identified using MiXCR version 1.8.2. Qualified clones required a CDR3 longer than four amino acids, an in-frame nucleotide length, and no stop codon. A read containing the complete CDR3 structure was counted as an effective read. RT-PCR with 24 Vbeta primers, GeneScan spectratyping, and Sanger sequencing were used to validate expanded clones. The public reads were quality trimmed at Q25 with fastp and then assembled into clones with MiXCR by TCRdb, keeping productive beta chains. CDR3 protein sequences are deduplicated, and each keeps its most common genes and DNA. None of the V and J calls come from the authors' own analysis; TCRdb made them. The sample table holds about 14,000 distinct CDR3 sequences, of which 30% to 40% were seen once. The ten largest make up roughly 8.7% of the sample.

CD3+ T cells were initially rested overnight at approximately 2.5 million cells/mL in RPMI 1640 lacking fetal bovine serum. MACS immunomagnetic beads were used, per the manufacturer's instructions, to isolate CD3+ T cells from PBMCs. The rearranged segments are TRBV7-3 and TRBJ2-1; no confident D gene assignment can be made. This sequence originates from a female donor in good health. The sequencing input was CD3+ T cells sorted from blood and cultured. The sequence in DNA is TGTGCCAGCAGCTTAATGGCCCACTCTGAGCAGTTCTTC. Protein translation: CASSLMAHSEQFF.